The rows below give T cell receptor beta chains drawn from one sample of a study of cytomegalovirus exposure and HLA in healthy donors. Sequencing used immunoSEQ multiplex PCR; TCRdb keeps in-frame clones, though not all of them. The profile covers around 64,000 clones, with around 82% appearing a single time and 7.8% taken by the ten largest. Specimen: PBMCs. The receptors shown here come from a young man in good health and CMV-seropositive. The CDR3 runs from the conserved cysteine through the conserved F or W. The D gene is left open where the match is weak. Rows give clone size only sometimes, using once, few, many, or a class for an expanded clone.

CDR3aa | CDR3nt | abundance | d_gene | v_gene | len | j_gene
CSVRPDGDYGYTF | TGCAGCGTCCGACCAGACGGGGATTATGGCTACACCTTC | . | . | TRBV29-1 | 13 | TRBJ1-2
CASSQDRGGSYNEQFF | TGTGCCAGCAGCCAAGATAGGGGGGGGTCCTACAATGAGCAGTTCTTC | once | . | TRBV4-2 | 16 | TRBJ2-1
CASSQPRKDYEQYF | TGTGCCAGCAGCCAACCGAGGAAAGATTACGAGCAGTACTTC | . | . | TRBV7-9 | 14 | TRBJ2-7
CASSVGPLGAEAFF | TGTGCCAGCAGCGTTGGGCCCTTAGGGGCTGAAGCTTTCTTT | . | . | TRBV6-5 | 14 | TRBJ1-1
CASSQGLGTPYEQYF | TGTGCCAGCAGCCAAGGCCTGGGGACTCCCTACGAGCAGTACTTC | . | . | TRBV4-2 | 15 | TRBJ2-7
CATSPDKGRSEQYF | TGTGCCACCAGCCCGGACAAGGGTCGTAGCGAGCAGTACTTC | . | . | TRBV15 | 14 | TRBJ2-7
CAWDRTGTHEQYF | TGTGCCTGGGACAGGACAGGGACCCACGAGCAGTACTTC | . | TRBD1 | TRBV30 | 13 | TRBJ2-7
CAISESVGQGVAEYGYTF | TGTGCCATCAGTGAGTCAGTTGGACAGGGGGTTGCTGAATATGGCTACACCTTC | . | TRBD1 | TRBV10-3 | 18 | TRBJ1-2
CASSRSGGQTYNEQFF | TGTGCCAGCAGCCGGAGCGGAGGGCAGACCTACAATGAGCAGTTCTTC | few | . | TRBV5-4 | 16 | TRBJ2-1
CASSSPGLAVYEQYF | TGCGCCAGCAGCTCTCCGGGACTAGCGGTCTACGAGCAGTACTTC | . | TRBD2 | TRBV4-1 | 15 | TRBJ2-7
CAISESTGGSYEQYF | TGTGCCATCAGTGAGTCAACAGGGGGCTCCTACGAGCAGTACTTC | . | TRBD1 | TRBV10-3 | 15 | TRBJ2-7
CSVEWGDYGYTF | TGCAGCGTTGAATGGGGGGACTATGGCTACACCTTC | . | . | TRBV29-1 | 12 | TRBJ1-2
CASSELAGGSSTDTQYF | TGTGCCAGCAGTGAACTAGCGGGGGGCTCTAGCACAGATACGCAGTATTTT | . | TRBD2 | TRBV6-4 | 17 | TRBJ2-3
CASSRAGNQPQHF | TGTGCCTCCTCGAGGGCCGGCAATCAGCCCCAGCATTTT | . | . | TRBV30 | 13 | TRBJ1-5
CASSGNGHNNEQFF | TGCGCCAGCAGTGGAAACGGACACAACAATGAGCAGTTCTTC | . | . | TRBV10-1 | 14 | TRBJ2-1
CATSRRGGTDTQYF | TGTGCCACCAGCAGACGGGGAGGCACAGATACGCAGTATTTT | many | . | TRBV15 | 14 | TRBJ2-3
CASSDTGEVTEAFF | TGTGCCAGCAGTGATACAGGGGAGGTCACTGAAGCTTTCTTT | . | TRBD1 | TRBV6-4 | 14 | TRBJ1-1
CASRDPSGSRYEQYF | TGTGCCAGCAGGGACCCTAGCGGGAGTCGATACGAGCAGTACTTC | . | TRBD2 | TRBV2 | 15 | TRBJ2-7
CASSYSQGLRFEQYF | TGTGCCAGCAGTTACTCACAGGGTCTAAGGTTCGAGCAGTACTTC | few | . | TRBV6-5 | 15 | TRBJ2-7
CASSPPGYEQYF | TGTGCCAGCAGCCCCCCGGGGTACGAGCAGTACTTC | . | . | TRBV9 | 12 | TRBJ2-7
CAISESGGATEAFF | TGTGCCATCAGTGAGTCAGGGGGGGCTACTGAAGCTTTCTTT | . | . | TRBV10-3 | 14 | TRBJ1-1
CASSSSGNQETQYF | TGCGCCAGCAGCTCCTCCGGGAACCAAGAGACCCAGTACTTC | . | . | TRBV4-1 | 14 | TRBJ2-5
CAWSVRLAGGLEQYF | TGTGCCTGGAGTGTAAGGCTAGCGGGAGGGCTCGAGCAGTACTTC | . | TRBD2 | TRBV30 | 15 | TRBJ2-7
CASSLQGGLYGYTF | TGTGCCAGCAGCCTGCAGGGGGGCCTCTATGGCTACACCTTC | . | TRBD1 | TRBV6-5 | 14 | TRBJ1-2
CASSSRFSGEEGTQYF | TGTGCCAGCAGCTCTCGGTTTAGCGGGGAGGAAGGGACCCAGTACTTC | . | TRBD2 | TRBV11-2 | 16 | TRBJ2-5
CASSNDVGGADTQYF | TGTGCCAGCAGCAACGACGTAGGGGGCGCAGATACGCAGTATTTT | . | TRBD1 | TRBV6-4 | 15 | TRBJ2-3
CSVEDGGSNNYGYTF | TGCAGCGTTGAAGATGGTGGGAGTAATAACTATGGCTACACCTTC | . | . | TRBV29-1 | 15 | TRBJ1-2
CASSSQTSGVVETQYF | TGTGCCAGCAGTTCCCAGACTAGCGGGGTTGTAGAGACCCAGTACTTC | few | TRBD2 | TRBV6-5 | 16 | TRBJ2-5
CASSSRGLEQFF | TGCGCCAGCAGTTCCCGAGGGCTTGAGCAGTTCTTC | . | . | TRBV10-1 | 12 | TRBJ2-1
CATSAPPRGEETQYF | TGTGCCACCAGCGCACCCCCCCGGGGTGAAGAGACCCAGTACTTC | once | . | TRBV15 | 15 | TRBJ2-5
CASSLGEGAETQYF | TGTGCCAGCAGCTTAGGAGAGGGGGCAGAGACCCAGTACTTC | . | TRBD1 | TRBV7-9 | 14 | TRBJ2-5
CALTGFNTEAFF | TGTGCCTTAACAGGGTTCAACACTGAAGCTTTCTTT | . | . | TRBV30 | 12 | TRBJ1-1
CARRQGGGSNQPQHF | TGTGCCAGACGACAGGGAGGTGGTAGCAATCAGCCCCAGCATTTT | once | TRBD1 | TRBV6-4 | 15 | TRBJ1-5
CSVRQEGWDQPQHF | TGCAGCGTTCGACAGGAAGGATGGGATCAGCCCCAGCATTTT | once | . | TRBV29-1 | 14 | TRBJ1-5
CASSVGDRGWSTEAFF | TGTGCCAGCAGCGTTGGGGACAGGGGTTGGTCCACTGAAGCTTTCTTT | . | TRBD1 | TRBV9 | 16 | TRBJ1-1
CAWGDSHQPQHF | TGTGCCTGGGGGGACAGTCATCAGCCCCAGCATTTT | . | TRBD1 | TRBV30 | 12 | TRBJ1-5
CASSQDPSSGGHGTDTQYF | TGCGCCAGCAGCCAAGATCCGTCGTCGGGGGGCCACGGCACAGATACGCAGTATTTT | few | . | TRBV4-1 | 19 | TRBJ2-3
CASSFQLSYEQYF | TGTGCCAGCAGCTTTCAGTTATCCTACGAGCAGTACTTC | . | . | TRBV5-8 | 13 | TRBJ2-7
CANAGTWVEQYF | TGTGCCAACGCCGGGACTTGGGTCGAGCAGTACTTC | . | . | TRBV28 | 12 | TRBJ2-7
CASSPGQGARNTEAFF | TGTGCCAGCAGCCCCGGACAGGGGGCGAGGAACACTGAAGCTTTCTTT | . | TRBD1 | TRBV7-8 | 16 | TRBJ1-1
CASSSGQGWNTEAFF | TGTGCCAGCAGTTCGGGACAGGGTTGGAACACTGAAGCTTTCTTT | . | TRBD1 | TRBV6-6 | 15 | TRBJ1-1
CASSEYRGERAFF | TGTGCCAGCAGTGAATATAGGGGCGAAAGGGCTTTCTTT | . | . | TRBV25-1 | 13 | TRBJ1-1
CASSLTSGGAPNEQFF | TGTGCCAGCAGTCTCACTAGCGGGGGGGCCCCCAATGAGCAGTTCTTC | once | TRBD2 | TRBV2 | 16 | TRBJ2-1
CASSGVGGYEQYF | TGTGCCAGCAGTGGGGTGGGAGGGTACGAGCAGTACTTC | . | TRBD2 | TRBV6-1 | 13 | TRBJ2-7
CASSAGTAEAFF | TGTGCCAGCAGCGCAGGGACAGCTGAAGCTTTCTTT | . | TRBD1 | TRBV5-6 | 12 | TRBJ1-1
CASSPQDRAGNTEAFF | TGTGCCAGCAGCCCCCAGGACAGGGCGGGGAACACTGAAGCTTTCTTT | . | TRBD1 | TRBV4-2 | 16 | TRBJ1-1
CASNPTRGNQPQHF | TGTGCCAGTAATCCCACTAGGGGCAATCAGCCCCAGCATTTT | once | . | TRBV19 | 14 | TRBJ1-5
CASSPGTQADTQYF | TGCGCCAGCAGCCCCGGGACACAAGCAGATACGCAGTATTTT | . | . | TRBV5-1 | 14 | TRBJ2-3
CSVGAGNQPQHF | TGCAGCGTTGGAGCGGGGAATCAGCCCCAGCATTTT | . | . | TRBV29-1 | 12 | TRBJ1-5
CASSELAGGKDTQYF | TGTGCCAGCAGTGAATTAGCGGGGGGTAAAGATACGCAGTATTTT | few | TRBD2 | TRBV6-4 | 15 | TRBJ2-3
CSVRGMNTEAFF | TGCAGCGTCAGGGGAATGAACACTGAAGCTTTCTTT | . | . | TRBV29-1 | 12 | TRBJ1-1
CAWRPGGQEMNTEAFF | TGTGCCTGGAGACCCGGTGGACAGGAAATGAACACTGAAGCTTTCTTT | . | TRBD1 | TRBV30 | 16 | TRBJ1-1
CASSEATDRGEAFF | TGTGCCAGCAGTGAAGCCACCGACAGGGGTGAAGCTTTCTTT | . | TRBD1 | TRBV25-1 | 14 | TRBJ1-1